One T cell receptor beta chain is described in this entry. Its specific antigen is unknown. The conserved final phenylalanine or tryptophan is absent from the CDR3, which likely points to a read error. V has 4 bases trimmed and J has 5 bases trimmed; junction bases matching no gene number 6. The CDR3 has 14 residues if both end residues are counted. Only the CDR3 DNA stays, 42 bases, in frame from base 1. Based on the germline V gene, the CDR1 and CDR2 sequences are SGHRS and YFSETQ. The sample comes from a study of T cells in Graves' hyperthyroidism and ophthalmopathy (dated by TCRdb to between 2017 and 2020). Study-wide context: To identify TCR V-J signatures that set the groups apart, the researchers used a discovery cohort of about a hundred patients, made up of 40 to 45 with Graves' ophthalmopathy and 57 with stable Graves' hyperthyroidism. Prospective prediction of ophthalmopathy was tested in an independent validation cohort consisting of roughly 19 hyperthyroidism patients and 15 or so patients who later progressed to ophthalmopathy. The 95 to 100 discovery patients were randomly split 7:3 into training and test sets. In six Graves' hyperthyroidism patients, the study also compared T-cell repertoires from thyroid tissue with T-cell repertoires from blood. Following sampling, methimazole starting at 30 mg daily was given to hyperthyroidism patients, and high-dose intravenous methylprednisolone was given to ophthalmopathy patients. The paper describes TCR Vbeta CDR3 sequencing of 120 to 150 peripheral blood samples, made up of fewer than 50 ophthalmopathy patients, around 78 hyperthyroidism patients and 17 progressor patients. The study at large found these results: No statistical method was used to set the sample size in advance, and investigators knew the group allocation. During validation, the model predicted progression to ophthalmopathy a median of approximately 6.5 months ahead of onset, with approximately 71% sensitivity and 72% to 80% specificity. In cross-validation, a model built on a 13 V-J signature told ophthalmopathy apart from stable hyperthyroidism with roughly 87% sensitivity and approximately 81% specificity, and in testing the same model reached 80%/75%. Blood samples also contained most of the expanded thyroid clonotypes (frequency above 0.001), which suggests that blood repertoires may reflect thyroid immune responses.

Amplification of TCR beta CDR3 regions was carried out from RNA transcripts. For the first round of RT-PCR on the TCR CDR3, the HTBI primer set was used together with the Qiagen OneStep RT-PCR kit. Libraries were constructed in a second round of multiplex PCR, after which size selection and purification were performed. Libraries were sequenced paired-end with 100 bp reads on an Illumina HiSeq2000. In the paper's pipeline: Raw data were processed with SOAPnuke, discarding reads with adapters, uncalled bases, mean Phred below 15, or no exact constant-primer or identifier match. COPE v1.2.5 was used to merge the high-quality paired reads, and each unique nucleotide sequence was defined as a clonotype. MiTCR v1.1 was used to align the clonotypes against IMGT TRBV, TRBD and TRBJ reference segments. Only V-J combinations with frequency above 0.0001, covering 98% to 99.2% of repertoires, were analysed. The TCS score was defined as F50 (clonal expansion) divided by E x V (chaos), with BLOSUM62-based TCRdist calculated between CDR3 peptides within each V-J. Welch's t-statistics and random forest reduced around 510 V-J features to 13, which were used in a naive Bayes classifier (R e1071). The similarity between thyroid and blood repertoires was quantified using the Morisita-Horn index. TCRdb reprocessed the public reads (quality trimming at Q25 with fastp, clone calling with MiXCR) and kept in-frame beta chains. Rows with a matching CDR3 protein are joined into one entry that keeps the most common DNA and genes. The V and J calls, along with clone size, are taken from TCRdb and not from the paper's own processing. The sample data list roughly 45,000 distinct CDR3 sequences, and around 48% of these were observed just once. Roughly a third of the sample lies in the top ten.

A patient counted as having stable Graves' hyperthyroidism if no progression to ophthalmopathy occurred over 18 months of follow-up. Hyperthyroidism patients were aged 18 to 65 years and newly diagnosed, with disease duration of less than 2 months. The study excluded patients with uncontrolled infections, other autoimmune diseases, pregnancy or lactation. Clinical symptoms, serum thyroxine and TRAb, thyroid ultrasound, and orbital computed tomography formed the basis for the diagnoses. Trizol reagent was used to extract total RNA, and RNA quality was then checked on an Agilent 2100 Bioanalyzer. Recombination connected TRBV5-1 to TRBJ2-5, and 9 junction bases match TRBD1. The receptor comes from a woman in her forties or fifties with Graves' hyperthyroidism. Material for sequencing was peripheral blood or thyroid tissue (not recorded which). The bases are TGCGCCAGCAGCCCTCGACAGGGGGGGGAGACCCAGTACTCC. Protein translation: CASSPRQGGETQYS.